Described below is a single TCR beta chain sequence and its context. Antigen: not known. These data come from a study of response to subunit inactivated influenza vaccine. Study-wide points: It was the authors' suggestion that each seasonal influenza vaccination recruits few new T cells.

This CDR3 has 15 residues. CDR1 is DFQATT, CDR2 SNEGSKA, per germline (reference sequence). Trimming shortened V by 0 bases and J by 1 base, and 12 bases separated the two germline ends. TCRdb reprocessed the RT-PCR reads with MiXCR, giving one entry per CDR3 protein. The data show roughly 500,000 distinct CDR3 sequences, with about 25% seen just once and around 2% held by the top ten. The sequences come from CD4+ T cells sorted from PBMCs, collected about 5 days after vaccination. This clonotype was sampled from a man aged 50 or older who received an inactivated influenza vaccine. The rearrangement joins TRBV20-1 to TRBJ1-1; D not certain. Written as DNA, the CDR3 is TGCAGTGCTAGAGATTTGAAGCGTACGAACACTGAAGCTTTCTTT. Translation: CSARDLKRTNTEAFF.